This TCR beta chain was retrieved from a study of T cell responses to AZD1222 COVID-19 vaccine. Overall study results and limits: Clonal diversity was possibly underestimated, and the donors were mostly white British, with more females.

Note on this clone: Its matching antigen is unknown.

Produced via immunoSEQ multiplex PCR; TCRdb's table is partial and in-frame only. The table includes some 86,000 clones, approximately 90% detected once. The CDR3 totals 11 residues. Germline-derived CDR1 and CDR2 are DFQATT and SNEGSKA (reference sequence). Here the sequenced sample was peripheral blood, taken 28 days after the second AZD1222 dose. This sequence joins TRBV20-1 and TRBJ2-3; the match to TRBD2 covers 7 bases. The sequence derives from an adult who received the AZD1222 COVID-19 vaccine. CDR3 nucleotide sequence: TGCAGGGGACTAAGCACAGATACGCAGTATTTT. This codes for CRGLSTDTQYF.